These 3 T cell receptor beta chains came from one sample sequenced in a study of blood T cells in healthy people across ages. Together with a sample-barcoded 5' primer, a J-beta primer mix was included in a second PCR lasting roughly 6 to 12 cycles. TCRdb analysed the 5' RACE reads with MiXCR anew, one entry per CDR3 protein. The table includes around 2 million distinct CDR3 sequences, roughly two fifths detected once. The sequenced sample consisted of blood. The receptors here all came from a human donor in good health.

The CDR3 DNA is TGTGCCAGCAGCTCAACCGGGGGATCTGAAGCTTTCTTT. This codes for CASSSTGGSEAFF. The rearrangement joins TRBV7-3 to TRBJ1-1; weak D call: TRBD1 (5 bases). The V gene lost 4 bases and the J gene lost 6 bases, with 12 bases spanning the gap. The CDR3 is made up of 13 amino acids. CDR1 and CDR2 from the germline V gene are SGHTA and FQGTGA.

The sample holds a few counts of this clonotype. The chain is built from TRBV7-2 and TRBJ2-2; D gene unclear. The ends were cut back, 3 bases at V and 5 bases at J, with 10 bases in the middle. CDR1 is SGHTA, CDR2 FQGNSA, per germline. The length of the CDR3 is 14 residues. CDR3 coding DNA: TGTGCCAGCAGCTTTCTACTGGAGACCGGGGAGCTGTTTTTT. The encoded protein is CASSFLLETGELFF.

The chain recombines TRBV5-1 with TRBJ2-1; D not certain. CDR3 length: 14 residues. Germline CDR1 reads SGHRS; CDR2 reads YFSETQ. The V end lost 5 bases, the J end lost 0 bases, and 9 bases lay between the germline ends. This CDR3 is CASRRIDSYNEQFF. CDR3 DNA: TGCGCCAGCAGACGCATTGACTCCTACAATGAGCAGTTCTTC.